Shown below are 8 T cell receptor beta chains from a single sample sequenced in a study of T cell changes during pregnancy in multiple sclerosis (dated by TCRdb to between 2018 and 2021). The method was the immunoSEQ multiplex PCR assay. Entries here come from immuneACCESS through TCRdb and include only in-frame sequences with V and J called. Some clones fail to appear in such tables; in the studies checked, an unresolved V gene covers under half of the shortfall, and the cause of the remainder is unknown. The sample has around 46,000 clones on record, 80% to 90% of them singletons. The leading ten clones occupy 6.5% to 8.5% of the sample. The sequencing here drew on CD8+ T cells from peripheral blood mononuclear cells, taken in the second trimester of pregnancy. The receptors were sampled from a female donor with multiple sclerosis, enrolled in a pregnancy study.

CDR3 residues: CASSSTGSLHGYTF. CDR3 in DNA: TGTGCCAGCAGCTCCACGGGTTCTCTCCATGGCTACACCTTC. The rearrangement links TRBV7-8 to TRBJ1-2, with no clear D. The germline V gene encodes CDR1 SGHVS and CDR2 FQNEAQ. CDR3 length: 14 amino acids. Trimming removed 4 bases at V and 6 bases at J, with 15 bases between. Filled out from reference TRBV7-8 and TRBJ1-2, the complete variable domain reads GAGVSQSPRYKVAKRGQDVALRCDPISGHVSLFWYQQALGQGPEFLTYFQNEAQLDKSGLPSDRFFAERPEGSVSTLKIQRTQQEDSAVYLCASSSTGSLHGYTFGSGTRLTVV.

This clone has only a few counts. The chain joins TRBV6-1 to TRBJ1-1, with D hard to call. The ends were cut back, 0 bases at V and 3 bases at J, with 11 bases in the middle. The length of the CDR3 is 15 residues. From germline, CDR1 is MNHNS and CDR2 SASEGT. The CDR3 region has the DNA TGTGCCAGCAGTGAAGCGGGTGCGGAGGACACTGAAGCTTTCTTT. Translation: CASSEAGAEDTEAFF.

The chain employs TRBV4-1 and TRBJ2-1, with 9 bases matching TRBD2. Per the germline V gene, CDR1 is MGHRA and CDR2 is YSYEKL. The length of the CDR3 is 16 residues. V trimming: 0 bases; J trimming: 6 bases; junction bases outside the gene matches: 6. CDR3 nucleotides: TGCGCCAGCAGCCAAGATTCTAGCGGGGTCGGCAATGAGCAGTTCTTC. Residues: CASSQDSSGVGNEQFF.

The rearrangement links TRBV27 to TRBJ2-7, with a tentative D call TRBD2 (5 bases). This CDR3 is built from 13 residues. Germline V gene lookup returns CDR1 MNHEY and CDR2 SMNVEV (reference sequence). Trimming cost V 8 bases and J 0 bases, with 11 bases left between them. DNA for the CDR3: TGTGCCAGCGGGAGCGATAGCTCCTACGAGCAGTACTTC. Translation gives CASGSDSSYEQYF.

The genes are TRBV5-4 and TRBJ2-7; 7 nucleotides match TRBD1. CDR1 and CDR2 from the germline V gene are SGHNT and YYREEE (reference sequence). V dropped 3 bases and J dropped 0; count of bases not matched to a gene: 6. The CDR3 is 15 residues long. The CDR3 DNA sequence: TGTGCCAGCAGCTCGACAGGGCTTAACTCCTACGAGCAGTACTTC. It encodes CASSSTGLNSYEQYF.

The chain couples TRBV28 to TRBJ2-1; TRBD2 agrees at 10 bases. The length of the CDR3 is 16 residues. Germline V gene data show CDR1 as MDHEN and CDR2 as SYDVKM. The junction had 12 bases not matched to a gene; V was cut back by 6 bases and J by 7 bases. CDR3 protein: CASRPLGLAEMNEQFF. The CDR3 nucleotides read TGTGCCAGCAGACCTCTCGGACTAGCGGAAATGAATGAGCAGTTCTTC.

In this sample, this clone turned up once. V gene TRBV27 combines with J gene TRBJ2-1, with TRBD1 as a possible D gene (5 bases). The CDR3 is made up of 13 amino acids. Per the germline V gene, CDR1 is MNHEY and CDR2 is SMNVEV (reference sequence). V was shortened by 3 bases and J by 7 bases, with 10 bases between the two germline ends. In nucleotides, the CDR3 is TGTGCCAGCAGTTTTGCAGGGAATAATGAGCAGTTCTTC. Translating gives CASSFAGNNEQFF.

The chain joins TRBV9 to TRBJ2-7; 9 bases fit TRBD2. The CDR3 totals 16 residues. The junction had 12 bases not matched to a gene; V was cut back by 3 bases and J by 5 bases. CDR1 is SGDLS and CDR2 is YYNGEE in the germline V gene. This CDR3 is CASSEGAGGGRDEQYF. The CDR3 bases are TGTGCCAGCAGCGAAGGGGCGGGAGGGGGCCGGGACGAGCAGTACTTC.